A single sample gave rise to the 16 T cell receptor beta chains below, sequenced in a study of response to subunit inactivated influenza vaccine. Each CDR3 protein is one row after TCRdb ran MiXCR on the RT-PCR reads. The data show 500,000 to 600,000 distinct CDR3 sequences, under 15% seen once. Sequences were derived from PBMCs from blood, sampled around seven weeks after vaccination. Receptors were obtained from a man aged 50-59 years who received an inactivated influenza vaccine.

The chain has TRBV5-6 and TRBJ2-1; D ambiguous. V lost 7 bases and J lost 7, with 15 bases in between. The germline gives CDR1 SGHDT, CDR2 YYEEEE. The CDR3 totals 13 residues. CDR3 residues: CASGRRLRNEQFF. The CDR3 DNA reads TGTGCCAGCGGCCGCAGACTCAGGAATGAGCAGTTCTTC. The full variable domain, completed using reference TRBV5-6 and TRBJ2-1, is DAGVTQSPTHLIKTRGQQVTLRCSPKSGHDTVSWYQQALGQGPQFIFQYYEEEERQRGNFPDRFSGHQFPNYSSELNVNALLLGDSALYLCASGRRLRNEQFFGPGTRLTVL.

This clonotype was seen at least ten times. V gene TRBV5-1 combines with J gene TRBJ2-3; D ambiguous. Germline CDR1 is SGHRS and CDR2 is YFSETQ. This CDR3 region has 13 residues. V lost 4 bases to trimming and J lost 1 base, with 7 bases between them. CDR3 residues: CASSPTGTDTQYF. The CDR3 nucleotides read TGCGCCAGCAGCCCGACTGGCACAGATACGCAGTATTTT.

The chain uses TRBV5-1 and TRBJ1-1; D remains unclear. The CDR3 is 13 residues long. Germline CDR1 reads SGHRS; CDR2 reads YFSETQ. Trimming took off 4 bases at V and 2 bases at J, with 9 bases between the two ends. The CDR3 here is CASSVTQNTEAFF. The CDR3 DNA sequence: TGCGCCAGCAGCGTCACTCAAAACACTGAAGCTTTCTTT.

This clonotype was picked up a small number of times. The chain has TRBV12-3 or TRBV12-4 and TRBJ1-1; D remains unclear. V was clipped by 8 bases and J by 3 bases, with 19 bases between them. This CDR3 has 15 residues. CDR3 loop: CASHPAGVLDTEAFF. In DNA, the CDR3 is TGTGCCAGCCACCCGGCCGGGGTATTGGACACTGAAGCTTTCTTT.

This clonotype has a handful of counts. V gene TRBV7-2 combines with J gene TRBJ2-7, with D hard to call. Germline V lookup: CDR1 SGHTA, CDR2 FQGNSA. Between the trimmed V and J ends, which lost 4 bases and 10 bases, there was a span of 14 bases. The CDR3 totals 12 residues. CDR3: CASSSQTDLQYF. For the CDR3, the DNA is TGTGCCAGCAGCTCCCAGACGGACCTTCAGTACTTC.

The V and J genes are TRBV2 and TRBJ2-2; D unclear. The germline gives CDR1 SNHLY, CDR2 FYNNEI. The V gene lost 2 bases and the J gene lost 7 bases, with 11 bases spanning the gap. This CDR3 has 14 residues. Here the CDR3 reads CASSESSVGGELFF. The CDR3, as DNA: TGTGCCAGCAGTGAATCAAGTGTCGGCGGGGAGCTGTTTTTT.

This clonotype was seen a handful of times. The chain joins TRBV11-2 to TRBJ2-1; the match to TRBD2 covers 10 bases. Germline-derived CDR1 and CDR2 are SGHAT and FQNNGV. V lost 5 bases, J lost 4 bases, and 8 bases stayed unmatched. This CDR3 has 16 amino acids. CDR3 in amino acids: CASSRASGGFYNEQFF. The DNA of the CDR3 is TGTGCCAGCAGCCGTGCTAGCGGGGGTTTTTACAATGAGCAGTTCTTC.

V is TRBV5-6 and J is TRBJ1-6, with D possibly matching TRBD1 (6 bases). This CDR3 region has 15 residues. Trimming removed 5 bases at V and 10 bases at J, with 19 bases between. CDR1 is SGHDT, CDR2 YYEEEE, per germline. The CDR3 sequence: CASRGTGTYGSPLHF. As DNA, the CDR3 is TGTGCCAGCAGGGGTACCGGGACATATGGCTCACCCCTCCACTTT. The full variable domain, in which reference TRBV5-6 and TRBJ1-6 provide the parts outside the CDR3, is DAGVTQSPTHLIKTRGQQVTLRCSPKSGHDTVSWYQQALGQGPQFIFQYYEEEERQRGNFPDRFSGHQFPNYSSELNVNALLLGDSALYLCASRGTGTYGSPLHFGNGTRLTVT.

The rearrangement joins TRBV20-1 to TRBJ2-3; possible D gene TRBD2, 5 bases. This CDR3 has 15 residues. Per germline, CDR1 DFQATT and CDR2 SNEGSKA (reference sequence). The ends were cut back, 5 bases at V and 2 bases at J, with 17 bases in the middle. The chain's CDR3 is CSALFPVTTTDTQYF. For the CDR3, the DNA is TGCAGTGCTCTCTTCCCCGTGACTACCACAGATACGCAGTATTTT.

This clonotype was seen a handful of times. The V call is TRBV5-1, the J call TRBJ2-7, with 10 positions matching TRBD2. Per germline, CDR1 SGHRS and CDR2 YFSETQ. The V gene end was trimmed by 0 bases and the J gene end by 4 bases; junction bases not matched to a gene: 4. The CDR3 has 15 residues. Written as DNA, the CDR3 is TGCGCCAGCAGCTTGGGGGCTAGCGGGGGATACGAGCAGTACTTC. This sequence encodes CASSLGASGGYEQYF.

At least ten counts were recorded for this clonotype. The chain recombines TRBV11-1 with TRBJ2-2; 11 nucleotides agree with TRBD2. CDR3 length: 18 amino acids. Germline CDR1 reads SGHAT; CDR2 reads FQDESV (reference sequence). V was pared by 0 bases and J by 3 bases, with 6 bases of the junction left unmatched. CDR3: CASSLAASGRLYTGELFF. CDR3 bases: TGTGCCAGCAGCTTAGCGGCTAGCGGGAGGCTGTACACCGGGGAGCTGTTTTTT. Variable domain in full (rest from reference TRBV11-1 and TRBJ2-2): EAEVAQSPRYKITEKSQAVAFWCDPISGHATLYWYRQILGQGPELLVQFQDESVVDDSQLPKDRFSAERLKGVDSTLKIQPAELGDSAMYLCASSLAASGRLYTGELFFGEGSRLTVL.

This clonotype was picked up a small number of times. The chain has TRBV9 and TRBJ2-3; D gene unclear. The CDR3 runs to 14 residues. V gave up 3 bases and J gave up 4 bases, with 12 bases separating them. Germline loops: CDR1 SGDLS, CDR2 YYNGEE. CDR3 bases: TGTGCCAGCAGCGCAAATTCGTGGTCAGATACGCAGTATTTT. Translating gives CASSANSWSDTQYF. The full variable domain, rest sourced from reference TRBV9 and TRBJ2-3, is DSGVTQTPKHLITATGQRVTLRCSPRSGDLSVYWYQQSLDQGLQFLIQYYNGEERAKGNILERFSAQQFPDLHSELNLSSLELGDSALYFCASSANSWSDTQYFGPGTRLTVL.

This clonotype has at least ten counts. The gene calls are TRBV7-2 and TRBJ2-7; tentatively, D is TRBD1 or TRBD2 (5 bases each). This CDR3 contains 13 residues. Trimming stripped 6 bases from V and 3 bases from J, with 12 bases between. Looked up from germline, CDR1 is SGHTA and CDR2 is FQGNSA. The chain's CDR3 is CASRSGTDYEQYF. As DNA, the CDR3 is TGTGCCAGCAGATCCGGGACGGACTACGAGCAGTACTTC.

The sample holds a few counts of this clonotype. The gene calls are TRBV20-1 and TRBJ1-6; 9 bases are shared with TRBD1. This CDR3 spans 15 amino acids. Trimming at V came to 3 bases and at J to 12 bases, leaving 12 bases not matched to a gene. The germline CDR1 and CDR2 sequences are DFQATT and SNEGSKA (reference sequence). The CDR3 DNA reads TGCAGTGCTAGTATGAATCGGGACAGGGATAGACCCCTCCACTTT. Translation: CSASMNRDRDRPLHF.

V is TRBV20-1 and J is TRBJ2-1; D may be TRBD2 (6 bases). The CDR3 runs to 14 residues. Germline CDR1 reads DFQATT; CDR2 reads SNEGSKA (reference sequence). Trimming left V 6 bases short and J 13 bases short, with 25 bases between. The CDR3 loop reads CSATRPPEGTGQFF. The CDR3 DNA reads TGCAGTGCCACCAGACCCCCGGAGGGGACGGGCCAGTTCTTC.

The sample holds a few counts of this clonotype. V gene TRBV20-1 combines with J gene TRBJ2-7; 11 bases agree with TRBD2. The CDR3 has 16 residues. The V gene end was trimmed by 0 bases and the J gene end by 4 bases; junction bases not matched to a gene: 8. The germline gives CDR1 DFQATT, CDR2 SNEGSKA (reference sequence). CDR3 in DNA: TGCAGTGCTAGAGATGGGTCTAGCGGGAGGAGATACGAGCAGTACTTC. Translated: CSARDGSSGRRYEQYF.